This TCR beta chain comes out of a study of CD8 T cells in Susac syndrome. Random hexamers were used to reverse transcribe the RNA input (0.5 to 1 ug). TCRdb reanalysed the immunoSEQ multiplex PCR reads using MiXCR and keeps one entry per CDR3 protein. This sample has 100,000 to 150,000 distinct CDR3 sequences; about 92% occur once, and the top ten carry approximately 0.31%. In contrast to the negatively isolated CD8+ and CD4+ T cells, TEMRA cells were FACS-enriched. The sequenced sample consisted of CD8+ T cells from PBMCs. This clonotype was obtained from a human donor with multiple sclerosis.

CDR3 coding DNA: TGTGCCAGCAGTTGGGACAGGGGTTGGCGGCAGCCCCAGCATTTT. It encodes CASSWDRGWRQPQHF. V is TRBV28 and J is TRBJ1-5; 10 positions agree with TRBD1. Germline V gene data show CDR1 as MDHEN and CDR2 as SYDVKM. Trimming removed 4 bases from V and 7 bases from J; junction bases left unmatched: 7. The CDR3 loop spans 15 amino acids.